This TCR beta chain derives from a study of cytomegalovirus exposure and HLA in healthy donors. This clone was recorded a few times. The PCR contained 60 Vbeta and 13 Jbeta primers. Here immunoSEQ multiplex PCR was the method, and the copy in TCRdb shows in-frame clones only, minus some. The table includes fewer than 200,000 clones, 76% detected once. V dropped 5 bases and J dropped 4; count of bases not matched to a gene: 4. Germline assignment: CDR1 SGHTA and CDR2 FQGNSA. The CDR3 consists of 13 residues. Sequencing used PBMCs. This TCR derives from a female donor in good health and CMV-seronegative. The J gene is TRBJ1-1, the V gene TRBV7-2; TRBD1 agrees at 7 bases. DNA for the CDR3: TGTGCCAGCAGCAAGCAGGGGGGCACTGAAGCTTTCTTT. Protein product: CASSKQGGTEAFF.